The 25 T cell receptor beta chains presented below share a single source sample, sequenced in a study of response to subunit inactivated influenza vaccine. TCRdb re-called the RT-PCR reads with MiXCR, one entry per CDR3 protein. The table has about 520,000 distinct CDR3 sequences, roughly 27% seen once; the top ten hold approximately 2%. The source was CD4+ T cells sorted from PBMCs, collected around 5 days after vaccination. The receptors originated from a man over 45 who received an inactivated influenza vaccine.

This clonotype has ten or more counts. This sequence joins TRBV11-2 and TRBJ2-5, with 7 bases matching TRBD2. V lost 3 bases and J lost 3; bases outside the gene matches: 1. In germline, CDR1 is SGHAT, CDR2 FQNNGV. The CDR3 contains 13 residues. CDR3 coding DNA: TGTGCCAGCAGCTTGGGAGGGGAAGAGACCCAGTACTTC. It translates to CASSLGGEETQYF. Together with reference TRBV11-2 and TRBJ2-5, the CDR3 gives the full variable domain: EAGVAQSPRYKIIEKRQSVAFWCNPISGHATLYWYQQILGQGPKLLIQFQNNGVVDDSQLPKDRFSAERLKGVDSTLKIQPAKLEDSAVYLCASSLGGEETQYFGPGTRLLVL.

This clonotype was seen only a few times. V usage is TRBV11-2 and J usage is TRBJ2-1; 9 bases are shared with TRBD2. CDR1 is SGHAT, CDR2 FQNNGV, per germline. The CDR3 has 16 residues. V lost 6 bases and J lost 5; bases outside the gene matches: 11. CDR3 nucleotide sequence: TGTGCCAGCAGACCCTCCCTAGCGGGGCCCCACAATGAGCAGTTCTTC. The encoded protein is CASRPSLAGPHNEQFF. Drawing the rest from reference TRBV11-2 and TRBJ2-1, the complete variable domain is EAGVAQSPRYKIIEKRQSVAFWCNPISGHATLYWYQQILGQGPKLLIQFQNNGVVDDSQLPKDRFSAERLKGVDSTLKIQPAKLEDSAVYLCASRPSLAGPHNEQFFGPGTRLTVL.

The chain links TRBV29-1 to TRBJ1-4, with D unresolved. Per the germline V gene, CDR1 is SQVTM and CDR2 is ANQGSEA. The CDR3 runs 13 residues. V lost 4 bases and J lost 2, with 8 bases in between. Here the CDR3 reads CSVVRQTNEKLFF. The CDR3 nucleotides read TGCAGCGTTGTACGCCAGACTAATGAAAAACTGTTTTTT.

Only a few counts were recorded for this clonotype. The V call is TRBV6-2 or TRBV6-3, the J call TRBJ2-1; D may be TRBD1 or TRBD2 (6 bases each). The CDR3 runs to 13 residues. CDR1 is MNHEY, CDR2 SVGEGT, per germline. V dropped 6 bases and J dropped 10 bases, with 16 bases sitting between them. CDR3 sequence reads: CASRELGGGEQFF. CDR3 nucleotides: TGTGCCAGCAGGGAACTAGGGGGAGGAGAGCAGTTCTTC.

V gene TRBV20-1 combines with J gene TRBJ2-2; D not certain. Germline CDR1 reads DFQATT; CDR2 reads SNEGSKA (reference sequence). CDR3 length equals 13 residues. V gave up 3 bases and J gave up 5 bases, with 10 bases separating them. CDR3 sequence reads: CSARAHRTGELFF. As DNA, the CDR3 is TGCAGTGCTAGGGCCCATAGAACCGGGGAGCTGTTTTTT.

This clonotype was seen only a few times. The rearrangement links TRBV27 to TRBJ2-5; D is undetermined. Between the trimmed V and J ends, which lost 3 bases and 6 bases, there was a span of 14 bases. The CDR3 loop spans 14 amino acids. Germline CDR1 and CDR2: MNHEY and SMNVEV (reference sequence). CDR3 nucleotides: TGTGCCAGCAGTTTGAGTTCGTGGATGCAGACCCAGTACTTC. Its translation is CASSLSSWMQTQYF.

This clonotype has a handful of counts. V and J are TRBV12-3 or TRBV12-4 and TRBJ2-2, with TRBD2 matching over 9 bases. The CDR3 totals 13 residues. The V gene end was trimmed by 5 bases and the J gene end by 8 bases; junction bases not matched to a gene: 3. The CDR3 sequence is CASSRGGAGELFF. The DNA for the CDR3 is TGTGCCAGCAGTCGCGGGGGGGCTGGGGAGCTGTTTTTT.

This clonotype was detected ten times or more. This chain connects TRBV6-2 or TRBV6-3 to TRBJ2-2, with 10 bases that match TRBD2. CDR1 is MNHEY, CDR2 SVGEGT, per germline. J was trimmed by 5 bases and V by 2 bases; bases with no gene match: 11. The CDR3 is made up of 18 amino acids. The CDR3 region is CASSYGLSSGRNTGELFF. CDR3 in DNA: TGTGCCAGCAGTTACGGTCTGTCTAGCGGGAGAAATACCGGGGAGCTGTTTTTT.

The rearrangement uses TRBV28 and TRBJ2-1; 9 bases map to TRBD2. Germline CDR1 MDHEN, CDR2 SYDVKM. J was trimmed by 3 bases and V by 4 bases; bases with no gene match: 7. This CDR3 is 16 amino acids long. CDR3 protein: CASSSKGTSNYNEQFF. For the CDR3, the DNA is TGTGCCAGCAGTTCAAAAGGGACTAGCAACTACAATGAGCAGTTCTTC.

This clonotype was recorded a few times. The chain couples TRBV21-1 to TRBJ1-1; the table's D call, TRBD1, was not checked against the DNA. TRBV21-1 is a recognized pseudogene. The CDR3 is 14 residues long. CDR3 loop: CASSFRELNTEAFF. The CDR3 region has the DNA TGTGCCAGCAGCTTCAGGGAGTTGAACACTGAAGCTTTCTTT.

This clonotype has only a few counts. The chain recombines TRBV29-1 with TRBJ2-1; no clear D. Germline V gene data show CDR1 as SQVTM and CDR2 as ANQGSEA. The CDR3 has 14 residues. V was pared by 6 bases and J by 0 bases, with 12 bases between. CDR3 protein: CSVDPRTSYNEQFF. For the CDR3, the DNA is TGCAGCGTAGACCCAAGGACCTCCTACAATGAGCAGTTCTTC.

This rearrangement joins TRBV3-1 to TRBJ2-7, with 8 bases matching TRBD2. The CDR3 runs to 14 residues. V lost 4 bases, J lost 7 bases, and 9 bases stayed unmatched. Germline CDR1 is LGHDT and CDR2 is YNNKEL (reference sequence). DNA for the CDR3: TGTGCCAGCAGCCCACGAGCGGGAGACCGGGAGCAGTACTTC. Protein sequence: CASSPRAGDREQYF.

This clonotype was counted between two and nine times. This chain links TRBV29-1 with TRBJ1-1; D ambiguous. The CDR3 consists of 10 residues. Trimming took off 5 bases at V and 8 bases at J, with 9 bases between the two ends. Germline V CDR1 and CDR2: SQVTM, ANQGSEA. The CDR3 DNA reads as TGCAGCGTTAGACGGGAAGAAGCTTTCTTT. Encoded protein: CSVRREEAFF.

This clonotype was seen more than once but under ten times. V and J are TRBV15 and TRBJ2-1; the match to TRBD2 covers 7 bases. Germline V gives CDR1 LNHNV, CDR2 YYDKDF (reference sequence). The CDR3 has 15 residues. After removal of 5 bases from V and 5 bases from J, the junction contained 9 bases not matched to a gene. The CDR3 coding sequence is TGTGCCACCAGCGAGGGGCTAGCGGCTAACAATGAGCAGTTCTTC. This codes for CATSEGLAANNEQFF.

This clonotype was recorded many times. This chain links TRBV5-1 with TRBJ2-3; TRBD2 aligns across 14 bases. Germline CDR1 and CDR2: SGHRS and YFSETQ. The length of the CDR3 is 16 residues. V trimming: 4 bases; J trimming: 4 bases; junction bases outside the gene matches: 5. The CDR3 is CASSEGLAGVADTQYF. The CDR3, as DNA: TGCGCCAGCAGCGAGGGACTAGCGGGAGTCGCAGATACGCAGTATTTT.

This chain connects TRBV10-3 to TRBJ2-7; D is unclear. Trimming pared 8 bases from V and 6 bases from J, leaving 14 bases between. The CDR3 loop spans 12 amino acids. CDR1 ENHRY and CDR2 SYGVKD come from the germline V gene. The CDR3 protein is CAIVDRYGEQYF. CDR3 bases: TGTGCCATCGTAGACCGTTATGGCGAGCAGTACTTC.

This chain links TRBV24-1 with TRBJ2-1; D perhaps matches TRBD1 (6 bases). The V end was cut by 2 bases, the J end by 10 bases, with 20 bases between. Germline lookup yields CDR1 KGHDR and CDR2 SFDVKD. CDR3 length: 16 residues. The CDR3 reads CATSDSSLTGLQEQFF. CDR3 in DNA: TGTGCCACCAGTGATTCGTCTCTGACAGGTCTCCAAGAGCAGTTCTTC.

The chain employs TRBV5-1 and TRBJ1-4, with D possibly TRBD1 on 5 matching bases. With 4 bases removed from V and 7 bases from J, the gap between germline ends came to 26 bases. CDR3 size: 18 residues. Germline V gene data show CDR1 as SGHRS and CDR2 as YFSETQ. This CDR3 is CASSLRPAGRGVAEKLFF. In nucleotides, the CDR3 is TGCGCCAGCAGCCTCCGGCCAGCCGGGCGGGGGGTCGCTGAAAAACTGTTTTTT.

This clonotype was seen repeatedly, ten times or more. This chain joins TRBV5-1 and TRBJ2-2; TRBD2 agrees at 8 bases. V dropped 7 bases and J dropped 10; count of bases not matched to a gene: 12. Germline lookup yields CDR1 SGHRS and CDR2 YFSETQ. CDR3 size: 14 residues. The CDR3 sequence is CASSGLGHRAELFF. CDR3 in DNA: TGCGCCAGCTCGGGACTAGGACACCGGGCGGAGCTGTTTTTT.

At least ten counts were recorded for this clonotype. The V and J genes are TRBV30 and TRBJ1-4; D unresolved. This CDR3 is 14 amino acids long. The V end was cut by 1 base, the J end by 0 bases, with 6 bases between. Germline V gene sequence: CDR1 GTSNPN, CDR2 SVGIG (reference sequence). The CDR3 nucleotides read TGTGCCTGGAGTGGGGTGACAACTAATGAAAAACTGTTTTTT. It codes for CAWSGVTTNEKLFF.

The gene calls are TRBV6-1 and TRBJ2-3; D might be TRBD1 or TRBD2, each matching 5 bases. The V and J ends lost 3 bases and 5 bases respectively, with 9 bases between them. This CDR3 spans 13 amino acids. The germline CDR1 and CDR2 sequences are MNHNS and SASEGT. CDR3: CASSEGRGDTQYF. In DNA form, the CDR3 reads TGTGCCAGCAGTGAGGGACGGGGAGATACGCAGTATTTT.

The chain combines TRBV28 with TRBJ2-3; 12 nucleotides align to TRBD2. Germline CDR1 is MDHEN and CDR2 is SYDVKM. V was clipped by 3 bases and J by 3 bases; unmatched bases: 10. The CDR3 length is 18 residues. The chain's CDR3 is CASSFELAGGRETDTQYF. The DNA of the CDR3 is TGTGCCAGCAGTTTCGAACTAGCGGGAGGTAGGGAGACAGATACGCAGTATTTT.

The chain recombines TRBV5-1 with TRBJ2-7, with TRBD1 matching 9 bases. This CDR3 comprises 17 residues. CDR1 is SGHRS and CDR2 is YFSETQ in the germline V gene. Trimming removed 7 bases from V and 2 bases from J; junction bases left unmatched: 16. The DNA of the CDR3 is TGCGCCAGCGGCTGGGGACAGGGAGGTACAGGGACCTACGAGCAGTACTTC. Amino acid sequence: CASGWGQGGTGTYEQYF.

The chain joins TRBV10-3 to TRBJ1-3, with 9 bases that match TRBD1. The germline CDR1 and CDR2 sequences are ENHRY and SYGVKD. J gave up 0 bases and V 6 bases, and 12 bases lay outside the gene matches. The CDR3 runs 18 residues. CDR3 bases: TGTGCCATCAGACCCGGGACAGGGTACTCGAGCTCTGGAAACACCATATATTTT. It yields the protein CAIRPGTGYSSSGNTIYF.

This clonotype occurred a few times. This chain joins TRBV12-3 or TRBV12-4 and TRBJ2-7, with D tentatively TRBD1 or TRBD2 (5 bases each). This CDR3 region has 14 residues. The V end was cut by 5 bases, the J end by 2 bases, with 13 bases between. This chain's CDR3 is CASSIRDGAYEQYF. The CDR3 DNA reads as TGTGCCAGCAGTATACGGGACGGAGCCTACGAGCAGTACTTC.